This T cell receptor (beta chain) was documented in a study of CXCR3-negative and CXCR3-positive naive CD8 T cells. The study, taken as a whole, reports: For naive cells, CXCR3-negative and CXCR3-positive subsets had similar TRBV-TRBJ usage; for memory cells, usage differed. Higher TRB CDR3 hydrophobicity marked CXCR3-positive naive cells relative to CXCR3-negative naive cells.

Germline V gene lookup returns CDR1 SGHRS and CDR2 YFSETQ. The CDR3 sequence is 15 residues long. A note on this clonotype: The antigen is not known.

Libraries of TRB cDNA were made by 5' RACE and carried UMIs. TCRdb reworked the 5' RACE reads into one entry per CDR3 protein, no DNA. Its clone listing holds approximately 120,000 distinct CDR3 sequences. Source material: naive CXCR3+ CD8+ T cells from blood. The subset was: CD45RO-CCR7+CD27+CD95- naive CD8+ T cells expressing CXCR3 (TNR3+). The V and J genes are TRBV5-1 and TRBJ2-7; TCRdb reports TRBD1, a call that lacks DNA to check it against. The source of this sequence is a human donor in good health. Some clones in this sample may be carry-over from other donors' samples. CDR3 region: CASSTSPGQGYEQYF.